What follows are 7 T cell receptor beta chains derived from one specimen sequenced in a study of T cell responses to AZD1222 COVID-19 vaccine. Data came from immunoSEQ multiplex PCR; TCRdb stores just in-frame clones and leaves some out. Of over 80,000 clones in the sample, 80% to 90% are singletons; the top ten hold 30% to 40%. This specimen consisted of peripheral blood, obtained on day 0 of AZD1222 vaccination. Receptor source: an adult in good health.

This rearrangement joins TRBV15 to TRBJ2-7; TRBD2 is a possible D gene (5 bases). In germline, CDR1 is LNHNV, CDR2 YYDKDF (reference sequence). This CDR3 spans 14 amino acids. Trimming removed 1 base at V and 3 bases at J, with 10 bases between. CDR3: CATSRAGRNYEQYF. Written as DNA, the CDR3 is TGTGCCACCAGCAGAGCGGGAAGAAACTACGAGCAGTACTTC.

The chain uses TRBV15 and TRBJ2-7; perhaps TRBD1 as D (5 bases). The CDR3 length is 12 residues. Germline CDR1 is LNHNV and CDR2 is YYDKDF (reference sequence). Trimming left V 5 bases short and J 3 bases short, with 8 bases between. CDR3 sequence reads: CATSSDNYEQYF. In DNA, the CDR3 is TGTGCCACCAGCTCGGACAACTACGAGCAGTACTTC.

This clone was seen only a few times. The chain couples TRBV15 to TRBJ2-7; D possibly corresponds to TRBD2 (6 bases). CDR3 length: 15 amino acids. The V and J ends lost 2 bases and 3 bases respectively, with 14 bases between them. The germline V gene has CDR1 LNHNV and CDR2 YYDKDF (reference sequence). The CDR3 DNA follows: TGTGCCACCAGCAGACCCTCTAGCGCGGGCTACGAGCAGTACTTC. Residues: CATSRPSSAGYEQYF.

The rearrangement uses TRBV11-2 and TRBJ1-1; TRBD1 is a possible D gene (5 bases). Looked up from germline, CDR1 is SGHAT and CDR2 is FQNNGV. The CDR3 covers 14 residues. V was shortened by 5 bases and J by 4 bases, with 14 bases between the two germline ends. CDR3 sequence reads: CASSLQGRVTEAFF. CDR3 nucleotides: TGTGCCAGCAGCCTCCAGGGCAGGGTCACTGAAGCTTTCTTT.

This clone was found once. This sequence joins TRBV9 and TRBJ1-4, with D tentatively TRBD1 (5 bases). Germline CDR1 is SGDLS and CDR2 is YYNGEE. V was cut by 5 bases and J by 7 bases, with 12 bases left in between. The CDR3 has 13 residues. In DNA, the CDR3 is TGTGCCAGCAGTTACGGGGGTGGTGAAAAACTGTTTTTT. It encodes CASSYGGGEKLFF.

The rearrangement joins TRBV5-1 to TRBJ1-2; 11 nucleotides match TRBD1. The trim removed 4 bases at V and 5 bases at J, leaving 7 bases unmatched. This CDR3 region has 15 residues. Germline CDR1 and CDR2: SGHRS and YFSETQ. The CDR3 nucleotides read TGCGCCAGCAGCCCCTACGGGACAGGGGGGTATGGCTACACCTTC. As protein: CASSPYGTGGYGYTF.

V usage is TRBV4-1 and J usage is TRBJ1-4, with a possible D match to TRBD1 (5 bases). CDR3 length equals 16 residues. The germline V gene has CDR1 MGHRA and CDR2 YSYEKL. V was shortened by 4 bases and J by 5 bases, with 17 bases between the two germline ends. The CDR3 DNA is TGCGCCAGCAGCCGGGGGTCCGGCAGGAGGAATGAAAAACTGTTTTTT. This sequence encodes CASSRGSGRRNEKLFF.